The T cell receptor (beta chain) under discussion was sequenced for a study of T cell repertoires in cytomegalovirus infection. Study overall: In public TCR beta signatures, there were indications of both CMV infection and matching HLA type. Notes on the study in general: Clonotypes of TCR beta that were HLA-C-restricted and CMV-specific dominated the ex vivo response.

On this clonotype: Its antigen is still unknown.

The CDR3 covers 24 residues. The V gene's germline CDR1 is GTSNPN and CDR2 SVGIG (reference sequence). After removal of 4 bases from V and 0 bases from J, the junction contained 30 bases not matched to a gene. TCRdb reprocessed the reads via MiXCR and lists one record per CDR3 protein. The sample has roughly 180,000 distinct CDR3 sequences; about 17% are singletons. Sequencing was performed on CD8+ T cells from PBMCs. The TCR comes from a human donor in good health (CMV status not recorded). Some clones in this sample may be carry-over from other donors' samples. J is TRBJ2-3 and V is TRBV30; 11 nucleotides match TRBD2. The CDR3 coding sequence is TGTGCCTGGAAGGGCATCGCCGGGACTAGCGGTACAGAACAGCCCTACCAAAGCACAGATACGCAGTATTTT. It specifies CAWKGIAGTSGTEQPYQSTDTQYF. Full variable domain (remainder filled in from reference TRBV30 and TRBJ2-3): SQTIHQWPATLVQPVGSPLSLECTVEGTSNPNLYWYRQAAGRGLQLLFYSVGIGQISSEVPQNLSASRPQDRQFILSSKKLLLSDSGFYLCAWKGIAGTSGTEQPYQSTDTQYFGPGTRLTVL.